This TCR beta chain was profiled in a study of blood T cell repertoires in COVID-19. Across the whole study: Spain, Italy and the United States supplied samples that represented acute and convalescent COVID-19.

V was clipped by 5 bases and J by 4 bases; unmatched bases: 7. Germline V gives CDR1 MGHDK, CDR2 SYGVNS. The CDR3 has 15 residues. Here immunoSEQ multiplex PCR was the method, and the copy in TCRdb shows in-frame clones only, minus some. The sample includes some 200,000 clones, roughly 88% of them seen just once. This clone was seen a handful of times. The chain carries TRBV25-1 and TRBJ1-4; TRBD1 matches 7 bases. Material for sequencing was peripheral blood. The receptor comes from a human donor in a cohort sampled during active COVID-19. The CDR3 region is CASSPPGQLNEKLFF. In DNA, the CDR3 is TGTGCCAGCAGTCCCCCGGGACAGCTTAATGAAAAACTGTTTTTT. The full variable domain, in which reference TRBV25-1 and TRBJ1-4 provide the parts outside the CDR3, is EADIYQTPRYLVIGTGKKITLECSQTMGHDKMYWYQQDPGMELHLIHYSYGVNSTEKGDLSSESTVSRIRTEHFPLTLESARPSHTSQYLCASSPPGQLNEKLFFGSGTQLSVL.